This entry describes one T cell receptor (beta chain). Which antigen it targets is not known. Just one base apart from a much larger clone, this may be a read error. For repertoire sequencing, the TCR beta CDR3 regions were amplified from RNA transcripts. HTBI primers and the Qiagen OneStep RT-PCR kit were used in a first-round RT-PCR, which was followed by a second-round multiplex PCR, size selection and purification. Sequencing of the libraries was carried out on an Illumina HiSeq2000 in paired-end mode with 100 bp reads. As for how the authors treated the data: SOAPnuke was used for read processing, and reads with adapters, uncalled bases, a mean Phred below 15, or no exact constant-primer or identifier match were discarded. COPE v1.2.5 was used to merge the high-quality paired reads. Each unique nucleotide sequence was treated as a clonotype, and MiTCR v1.1 was used to align the clonotypes to the IMGT TRB V, D and J references. Only V-J combinations with frequency above 0.0001 were analysed, covering over 98% of repertoires. For each V-J combination, a TCR clonal expansion and chaos score was defined as the ratio of F50 clonal expansion to chaos observed in the TCRdist matrix. Welch's t-statistics and random forest were used to narrow the features down to more than 10 V-J combinations, which were then fed into a naive Bayes classifier. The similarity between thyroid and blood repertoires was quantified using the Morisita-Horn index. TCRdb trimmed public reads at Q25 via fastp, called clones via MiXCR and kept in-frame beta chains. Here each entry gathers all rows of one CDR3 protein and keeps the most common genes and DNA. The V and J calls here are based on TCRdb, not the publication. This sample has approximately 540,000 distinct CDR3 sequences in its table, and approximately 37% of those were observed once. Approximately 4.1% of the sample is taken by the ten largest.

Patients with hyperthyroidism were aged 18 to 65 years, had been newly diagnosed, and had a disease duration of less than 2 months. Patients with other autoimmune diseases, uncontrolled infections, pregnancy or lactation were excluded. Diagnosis was based on clinical symptoms, serum thyroxine, TRAb, thyroid ultrasound and orbital computed tomography. Total RNA was extracted with Trizol reagent and quality-checked on an Agilent 2100 Bioanalyzer. These data are taken from a study of Graves' ophthalmopathy and Graves' hyperthyroidism listed by TCRdb under 2018. About the investigation overall: Stable hyperthyroidism was defined as no progression to ophthalmopathy within 18 months of follow-up. In over 5 hyperthyroidism patients, the T-cell repertoires found in thyroid tissue were compared with those found in blood. TCR beta repertoire signatures were used to distinguish Graves' ophthalmopathy from Graves' hyperthyroidism and to predict progression to ophthalmopathy. Once sampling was done, hyperthyroidism patients were given methimazole at a starting dose of 30 mg daily, while ophthalmopathy patients were given high-dose intravenous methylprednisolone. In total, over 130 blood samples were TCR-sequenced: 40 to 45 ophthalmopathy, around 75 hyperthyroidism and about 17 hyperthyroidism-to-ophthalmopathy patients. A discovery set of more than 90 patients (roughly 41 ophthalmopathy, 55 to 65 stable hyperthyroidism) was enrolled to explore V-J signatures distinguishing ophthalmopathy from hyperthyroidism. An independent validation cohort comprised some 19 hyperthyroidism patients and 15 to 17 patients who later progressed from hyperthyroidism to ophthalmopathy.

The junction carries 14 bases between V and J, which are trimmed by 6 bases and 6 bases respectively. According to the germline V gene, CDR1 reads KGHDR and CDR2 reads SFDVKD. The CDR3 numbers 14 residues from cysteine through phenylalanine. The only DNA kept is the CDR3, 42 bases in frame from the first base. Beyond this particular receptor, the publication reports: Among expanded thyroid clonotypes with frequency above 0.001, most also showed up in blood, which suggests that blood repertoires may reflect the thyroid immune response. Sample size was not predetermined statistically, and investigators were not blinded to group allocation. In validation, the model predicted ophthalmopathy progression with more than 70% sensitivity and around 72% specificity; approximately 12 predicted patients were CT-confirmed with GO in a median of about 7.1 months. In cross-validation, the 13-signature model distinguished ophthalmopathy from stable hyperthyroidism with almost 90% sensitivity and around 81% specificity, and in the test set the corresponding values were roughly 80% and 76%.

The sequence was obtained from an adult man with Graves' hyperthyroidism. Sequenced input: peripheral blood or thyroid tissue (not recorded which). This receptor chain uses TRBV24-1 and TRBJ1-5; the D gene identity is not certain. The CDR3 here reads CATSYGQWSQPQHF. The DNA is TGTGCCACCAGTTACGGGCAGTGGAGTCAGCCCCAGCATTTT.